Listed below are T cell receptor beta chains from one sample, sequenced in a study of shared clonotypes between healthy human individuals. Method: immunoSEQ multiplex PCR; TCRdb's copy keeps in-frame clones and lacks some. This table holds about 510,000 clones, roughly 95% found once. Sample: naive CD4+ T cells sorted from blood. The receptors here all came from a woman in her 30s in good health. CDR3s include the opening cysteine and the closing phenylalanine or tryptophan. The D gene is left open where the match is weak. Rows may omit the clone size; those that give it use once, few, many or a size class.

>16|TRBJ2-1|TRBD2|once|TRBV9
CASSVQAGTSNNEQFF
TGTGCCAGCAGCGTCCAGGCCGGGACTAGTAATAATGAGCAGTTCTTC
>13|TRBJ2-1|.|.|TRBV2
CASSVRMGNEQFF
TGTGCCAGCAGCGTCCGTATGGGGAATGAGCAGTTCTTC
>15|TRBJ1-6|.|.|TRBV28
CASTSAGSEESPLHF
TGTGCCAGCACCTCGGCGGGATCGGAGGAATCACCCCTCCACTTT
>15|TRBJ1-5|TRBD1|.|TRBV28
CASKDRGYRNQPQHF
TGTGCCAGCAAGGACAGGGGGTATCGCAATCAGCCCCAGCATTTT
>15|TRBJ1-2|.|.|TRBV7-9
CASSLVGTDEYGYTF
TGTGCCAGCAGCCTAGTCGGGACGGACGAATATGGCTACACCTTC
>18|TRBJ2-6|.|.|TRBV19
CASSNAGQSNSGANVLTF
TGTGCCAGTAGTAATGCGGGACAGTCTAACTCTGGGGCCAACGTCCTGACTTTC
>14|TRBJ1-5|.|.|TRBV6-5
CASKEGGLNQPQHF
TGTGCCAGCAAAGAAGGGGGACTCAATCAGCCCCAGCATTTT
>15|TRBJ2-7|TRBD1|.|TRBV2
CASSAGQGWYYEQYF
TGTGCCAGCAGTGCGGGACAGGGTTGGTACTACGAGCAGTACTTC
>14|TRBJ1-5|TRBD1|.|TRBV19
CASSITTGDQPQHF
TGTGCCAGTAGTATAACGACAGGGGATCAGCCCCAGCATTTT
>15|TRBJ2-2|.|.|TRBV18
CASSPGKSAAGELFF
TGTGCCAGCTCACCAGGCAAGAGCGCGGCCGGGGAGCTGTTTTTT
>14|TRBJ2-3|TRBD1|.|TRBV7-3
CASSLQGGTDTQYF
TGTGCCAGCAGCTTACAGGGGGGCACAGATACGCAGTATTTT
>22|TRBJ2-5|TRBD1|.|TRBV28
CASSLHLAVNFLSDREQETQYF
TGTGCCAGCAGTTTGCATCTCGCGGTTAACTTTCTGTCGGACAGGGAACAGGAGACCCAGTACTTC
>14|TRBJ2-7|TRBD1|.|TRBV19
CASSSQGAPYEQYF
TGTGCCAGTTCCTCCCAGGGGGCCCCCTACGAGCAGTACTTC
>14|TRBJ2-1|.|.|TRBV28
CASSPGQHYNEQFF
TGTGCCAGCAGTCCGGGACAACACTACAATGAGCAGTTCTTC
>16|TRBJ2-1|TRBD2|.|TRBV5-1
CASSSADLAGVDEQFF
TGCGCCAGCAGCTCTGCAGATCTAGCGGGAGTAGATGAGCAGTTCTTC
>17|TRBJ2-1|TRBD2|.|TRBV18
CASSPWTSGSSYNEQFF
TGTGCCAGCTCACCATGGACTAGCGGGAGCTCCTACAATGAGCAGTTCTTC
>16|TRBJ2-6|TRBD1|once|TRBV19
CATGDRENSGANVLTF
TGTGCCACCGGGGACAGGGAAAATTCTGGGGCCAACGTCCTGACTTTC
>15|TRBJ1-2|TRBD1|.|TRBV29-1
CSVDARQGGDYGYTF
TGCAGCGTTGACGCCAGACAGGGTGGGGACTATGGCTACACCTTC
>14|TRBJ2-7|.|.|TRBV28
CASNLDSANYEQYF
TGTGCCAGCAACCTCGACAGTGCGAACTACGAGCAGTACTTC
>17|TRBJ2-6|TRBD1|.|TRBV28
CASISGTGVTGANVLTF
TGTGCCAGCATCTCCGGGACAGGGGTTACTGGGGCCAACGTCCTGACTTTC
>14|TRBJ2-1|.|.|TRBV7-7
CASSLGRADNEQFF
TGTGCCAGCAGCTTAGGACGGGCTGACAATGAGCAGTTCTTC
>12|TRBJ1-5|.|.|TRBV28
CASSSTLGPQHF
TGTGCCAGCAGTTCGACCCTCGGACCCCAGCATTTT
>16|TRBJ1-1|TRBD1|.|TRBV5-4
CASSLLGRGLNTEAFF
TGTGCCAGCAGCTTGCTGGGCAGGGGGTTGAACACTGAAGCTTTCTTT
>15|TRBJ2-7|.|.|TRBV21-1
CASSKSGDGTYEQYF
TGTGCCAGCAGCAAAAGCGGGGACGGTACCTACGAGCAGTACTTC
>14|TRBJ1-4|.|.|TRBV2
CASSGQPTNEKLFF
TGTGCCAGCAGTGGACAACCAACTAATGAAAAACTGTTTTTT
>14|TRBJ2-3|.|.|TRBV6-4
CASKPLSNADTQYF
TGTGCCAGCAAACCCCTCTCTAATGCAGATACGCAGTATTTT
>14|TRBJ1-4|.|.|TRBV18
CASSQGFLREKLFF
TGTGCCAGCTCACAGGGGTTTTTACGGGAAAAACTGTTTTTT
>13|TRBJ1-2|.|.|TRBV18
CASSETVDYGYTF
TGTGCCAGCTCAGAGACAGTAGACTATGGCTACACCTTC
>13|TRBJ2-1|.|.|TRBV7-2
CASSLADYSEQFF
TGTGCCAGCAGCTTAGCGGACTACAGTGAGCAGTTCTTC
>15|TRBJ1-1|.|.|TRBV5-1
CASSLAATGGTEAFF
TGCGCCAGCAGCTTGGCAGCCACAGGAGGGACTGAAGCTTTCTTT
>15|TRBJ2-7|.|.|TRBV25-1
CASSDFGRTIYEQYF
TGTGCCAGCAGTGACTTCGGCAGGACAATTTACGAGCAGTACTTC
>15|TRBJ2-7|TRBD1|.|TRBV18
CASSAGTGSDYEQYF
TGTGCCAGCTCAGCCGGGACAGGGTCTGACTACGAGCAGTACTTC
>15|TRBJ2-1|TRBD2|.|TRBV28
CASSVTSGRADEQFF
TGTGCCAGCAGCGTAACTAGCGGGAGAGCCGATGAGCAGTTCTTC
>15|TRBJ2-1|TRBD2|.|TRBV27
CATSGGTSVYNEQFF
TGTGCCACCAGCGGGGGGACTAGTGTTTACAATGAGCAGTTCTTC
>12|TRBJ2-7|.|.|TRBV29-1
CSVETGSYEQYF
TGCAGCGTAGAGACAGGATCCTACGAGCAGTACTTC
>14|TRBJ1-1|.|.|TRBV6-5
CASSYLKARTEAFF
TGTGCCAGCAGTTACCTTAAAGCCCGGACTGAAGCTTTCTTT
>17|TRBJ2-7|.|.|TRBV12-5
CASGYPATTPRRNEQYF
TGTGCTAGTGGTTACCCCGCGACAACCCCGAGGAGGAACGAGCAGTACTTC